This TCR beta chain is drawn from a study of T cells in Graves' hyperthyroidism and ophthalmopathy. Study conclusions and caveats: Peripheral blood also featured most of the thyroid clonotypes expanded above 0.001.

Diagnosis rested on symptoms, serum thyroxine and TRAb, thyroid ultrasound, and orbital computed tomography. This clonotype was counted ten times or more. The antigen is unknown. RNA transcripts provided the source from which TCR beta CDR3 regions were amplified. RT-PCR in the first round (using the HTBI primer set) targeted the TCR CDR3. Each CDR3 protein gets one entry after TCRdb re-called the multiplex PCR reads with MiXCR. The sample has 700,000 to 950,000 distinct CDR3 sequences; over 35% are singletons. This TCR derives from a woman between 40 and 55 years old with Graves' hyperthyroidism. What was sequenced was blood.

The CDR3 nucleotides are TGCAGTGCTAGGACAGGGGGAACAACTAATGAAAAACTGTTTTTT. The encoded protein is CSARTGGTTNEKLFF. V gene TRBV20-1 combines with J gene TRBJ1-4, with 9 bases lining up with TRBD1. Germline V gene lookup returns CDR1 DFQATT and CDR2 SNEGSKA (reference sequence). V lost 3 bases, J lost 0 bases, and 2 bases stayed unmatched. This CDR3 is 15 amino acids long.